This T cell receptor beta chain was observed in a study of blood T cell repertoires in COVID-19. Study as a whole: The United States, Italy and Spain provided the acute and convalescent COVID-19 samples.

In this sample, this clone turned up once. This CDR3 spans 16 amino acids. Between the trimmed V and J ends, which lost 0 bases and 6 bases, there was a span of 15 bases. CDR1 and CDR2 (germline): LGHNA, YNFKEQ. Method: immunoSEQ multiplex PCR; TCRdb's copy keeps in-frame clones and lacks some. The sample yields tens of thousands of clones, 85% to 95% seen once. The source material was peripheral blood. The V call is TRBV4-2, the J call TRBJ1-5; D gene uncertain. This clonotype was obtained from an elderly woman with acute or convalescent COVID-19. The CDR3 nucleotides read TGTGCCAGCAGCCAAGAGTACGGAACCCCGGGTCAGCCCCAGCATTTT. Translation gives CASSQEYGTPGQPQHF.